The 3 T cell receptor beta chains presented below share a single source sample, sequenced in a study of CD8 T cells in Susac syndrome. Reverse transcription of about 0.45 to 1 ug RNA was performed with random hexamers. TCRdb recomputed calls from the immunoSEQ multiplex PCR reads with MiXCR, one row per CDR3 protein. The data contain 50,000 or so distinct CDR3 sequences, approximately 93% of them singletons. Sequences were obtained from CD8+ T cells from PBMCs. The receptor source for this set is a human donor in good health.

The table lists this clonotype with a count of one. The CDR3: CASSNAETQYF. The CDR3 DNA reads as TGCGCCAGCAGCAACGCGGAGACCCAGTACTTC. The V gene is TRBV4-1, the J gene TRBJ2-5; D gene uncertain. The germline V gene has CDR1 MGHRA and CDR2 YSYEKL. Trimming shortened V by 5 bases and J by 5 bases, and 6 bases separated the two germline ends. The CDR3 totals 11 residues.

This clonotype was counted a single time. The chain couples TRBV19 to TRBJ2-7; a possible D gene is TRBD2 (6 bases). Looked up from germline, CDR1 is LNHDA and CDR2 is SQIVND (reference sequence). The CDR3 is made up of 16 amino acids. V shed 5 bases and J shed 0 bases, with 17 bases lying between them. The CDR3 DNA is TGTGCCAGTAGTCCCCGGGACTCAAGGAGCTCCTACGAGCAGTACTTC. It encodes CASSPRDSRSSYEQYF. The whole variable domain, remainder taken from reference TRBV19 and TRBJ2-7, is DGGITQSPKYLFRKEGQNVTLSCEQNLNHDAMYWYRQDPGQGLRLIYYSQIVNDFQKGDIAEGYSVSREKKESFPLTVTSAQKNPTAFYLCASSPRDSRSSYEQYFGPGTRLTVT.

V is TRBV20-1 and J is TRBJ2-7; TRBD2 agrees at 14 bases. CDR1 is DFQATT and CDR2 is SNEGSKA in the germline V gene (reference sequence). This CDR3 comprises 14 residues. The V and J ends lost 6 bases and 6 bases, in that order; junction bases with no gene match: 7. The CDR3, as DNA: TGCAGTGCCACGGAAGGACTAGCGGGAGGCGAGCAGTACTTC. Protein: CSATEGLAGGEQYF.